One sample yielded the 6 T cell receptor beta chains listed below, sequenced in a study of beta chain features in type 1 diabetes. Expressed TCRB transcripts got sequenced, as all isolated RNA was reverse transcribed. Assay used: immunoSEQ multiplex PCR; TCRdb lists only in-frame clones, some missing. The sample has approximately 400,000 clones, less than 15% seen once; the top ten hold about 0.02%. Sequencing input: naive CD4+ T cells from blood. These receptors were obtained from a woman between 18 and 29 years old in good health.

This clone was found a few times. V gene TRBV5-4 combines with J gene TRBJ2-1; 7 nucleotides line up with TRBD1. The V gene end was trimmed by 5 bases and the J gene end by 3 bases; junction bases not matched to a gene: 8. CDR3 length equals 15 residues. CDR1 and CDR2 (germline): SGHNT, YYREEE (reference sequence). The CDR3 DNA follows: TGTGCCAGCAGTCGAGTGGCAGGGGGCTACAATGAGCAGTTCTTC. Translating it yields CASSRVAGGYNEQFF.

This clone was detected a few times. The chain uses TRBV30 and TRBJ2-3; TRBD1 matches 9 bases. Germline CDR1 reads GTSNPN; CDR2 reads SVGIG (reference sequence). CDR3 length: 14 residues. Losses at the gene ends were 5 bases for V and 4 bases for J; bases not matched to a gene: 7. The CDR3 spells CAWQTGGAADTQYF. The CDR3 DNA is TGTGCCTGGCAGACAGGGGGGGCTGCAGATACGCAGTATTTT.

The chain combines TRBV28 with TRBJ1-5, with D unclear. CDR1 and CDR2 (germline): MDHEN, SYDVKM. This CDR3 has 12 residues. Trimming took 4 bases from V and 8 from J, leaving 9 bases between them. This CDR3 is CASSSRSEPQHF. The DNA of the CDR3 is TGTGCCAGCAGTTCCCGCTCAGAGCCCCAGCATTTT.

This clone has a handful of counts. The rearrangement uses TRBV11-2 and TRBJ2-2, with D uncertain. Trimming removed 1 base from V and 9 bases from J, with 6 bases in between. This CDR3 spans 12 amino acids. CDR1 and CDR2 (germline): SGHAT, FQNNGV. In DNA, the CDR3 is TGTGCCAGCAGCTTAGCTTTCCGGGAGCTGTTTTTT. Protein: CASSLAFRELFF.

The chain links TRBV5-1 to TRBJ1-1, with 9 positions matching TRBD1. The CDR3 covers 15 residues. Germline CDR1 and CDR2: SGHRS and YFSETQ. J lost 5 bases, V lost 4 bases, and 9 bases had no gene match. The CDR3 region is CASSGGQGGRTEAFF. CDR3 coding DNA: TGCGCCAGCAGCGGGGGACAGGGAGGAAGGACTGAAGCTTTCTTT.

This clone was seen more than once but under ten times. The CDR3 DNA is TGTGCCAGCAGTGAATATAAGCCCCGGAGCTCCTACGAGCAGTACTTC. It yields the protein CASSEYKPRSSYEQYF. The chain carries TRBV25-1 and TRBJ2-7; D unclear. Germline V gene data show CDR1 as MGHDK and CDR2 as SYGVNS. The CDR3 runs to 16 residues. The V gene lost 0 bases and the J gene lost 0 bases, with 12 bases spanning the gap.